This passage covers 5 T cell receptor beta chains from one sample sequenced in a study of shared clonotypes between healthy human individuals. Produced via immunoSEQ multiplex PCR; TCRdb's table is partial and in-frame only. The sample contains around 1,900,000 clones, just under 95% of which appear only once. Naive-designated CD8 cells lacked CD45RO, were positively enriched for CCR7, and omitted terminally differentiated effector memory CD45RA+ cells. Sequences were obtained from naive CD8+ T cells from PBMCs. The origin of the receptors is a man aged 18-30 years in good health. Some clones in this sample may be carry-over from other donors' samples.

This chain links TRBV6-4 with TRBJ2-1; D might be TRBD1 or TRBD2, each matching 5 bases. The germline V gene has CDR1 MRHNA and CDR2 SNTAGT. CDR3 size: 17 residues. Trimming stripped 3 bases from V and 3 bases from J, with 18 bases between. The CDR3 DNA sequence: TGTGCCAGCAGTGAAGCTCCCTCGGGGCTCGTCTACAATGAGCAGTTCTTC. It is translated as CASSEAPSGLVYNEQFF.

J is TRBJ2-1 and V is TRBV5-1; D gene uncertain. CDR1 SGHRS and CDR2 YFSETQ come from the germline V gene. The ends were cut back, 3 bases at V and 5 bases at J, with 18 bases in the middle. The CDR3 covers 16 residues. The CDR3 is CASSSFTLSKDNEQFF. CDR3 DNA sequence: TGCGCCAGCAGCTCTTTTACGCTATCGAAAGACAATGAGCAGTTCTTC. The full variable domain, with the rest looked up from reference TRBV5-1 and TRBJ2-1, is KAGVTQTPRYLIKTRGQQVTLSCSPISGHRSVSWYQQTPGQGLQFLFEYFSETQRNKGNFPGRFSGRQFSNSRSEMNVSTLELGDSALYLCASSSFTLSKDNEQFFGPGTRLTVL.

This chain uses TRBV4-3 with TRBJ2-7, with a possible D match to TRBD2 (7 bases). CDR1 and CDR2 (germline): LGHNA, YSLEER. The CDR3 is 14 residues long. Trimming took 4 bases from V and 3 from J, leaving 13 bases between them. The CDR3 spells CASSPRGASYEQYF. DNA for the CDR3: TGCGCCAGCAGCCCCCGGGGGGCCAGCTACGAGCAGTACTTC.

The V call is TRBV7-9, the J call TRBJ1-5; D gene uncertain. The ends were cut back, 1 base at V and 3 bases at J, with 10 bases in the middle. Germline V lookup: CDR1 SEHNR, CDR2 FQNEAQ (reference sequence). This CDR3 spans 15 amino acids. CDR3 sequence (DNA): TGTGCCAGCAGCTTAGGAGGAGGGTACAATCAGCCCCAGCATTTT. Its translation: CASSLGGGYNQPQHF.

Comments on this clone: At the DNA level, this CDR3 is encoded by other sequences in the same sample as well. CDR3 residues: CASREQGSYEQYF. In DNA form, the CDR3 reads TGCGCCAGCAGGGAACAGGGATCATACGAGCAGTACTTC. V is TRBV5-1 and J is TRBJ2-7; tentatively, D is TRBD1 (6 bases). This CDR3 has 13 amino acids. The V end lost 5 bases, the J end lost 4 bases, and 13 bases lay between the germline ends. Germline lookup yields CDR1 SGHRS and CDR2 YFSETQ.